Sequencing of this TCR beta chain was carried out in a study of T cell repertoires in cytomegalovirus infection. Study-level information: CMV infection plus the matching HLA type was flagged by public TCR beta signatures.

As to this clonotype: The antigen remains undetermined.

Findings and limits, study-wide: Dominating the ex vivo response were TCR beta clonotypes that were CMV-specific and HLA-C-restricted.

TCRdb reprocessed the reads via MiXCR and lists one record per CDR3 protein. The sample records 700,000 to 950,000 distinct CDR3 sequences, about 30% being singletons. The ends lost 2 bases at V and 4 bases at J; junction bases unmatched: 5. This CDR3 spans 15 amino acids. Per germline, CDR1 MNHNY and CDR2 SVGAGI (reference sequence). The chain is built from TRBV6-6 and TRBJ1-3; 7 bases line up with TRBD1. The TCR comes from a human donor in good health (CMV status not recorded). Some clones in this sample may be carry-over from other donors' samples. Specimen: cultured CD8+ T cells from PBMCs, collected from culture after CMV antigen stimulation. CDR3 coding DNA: TGTGCCAGCAGTTACGTACCGGGACAGGGAAACACCATATATTTT. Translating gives CASSYVPGQGNTIYF.